This T cell receptor beta chain was found in a study of neoadjuvant anti-PD-1 for oral cavity cancer (dated by TCRdb to the early 2020s). Background for the entire study: Before curative-intent surgical resection, most patients were given three to four biweekly doses of nivolumab at 3 mg/kg. Patients without progression received a fourth nivolumab dose around day 43 and underwent definitive surgical resection on days 50-56. Under RECIST 1.1, a patient counted as a responder if showing complete response, partial response or stable disease, and as a non-responder if showing progression. There were about a dozen patients in the parent correlative cohort, and the response rate was 30% to 35%. General conclusions and limits of the study: Only three patients per response group were included in the TCR analyses, and larger cohorts for validation were called for by the authors. Higher pretreatment blood Treg/Th17 ratios correlated with both higher pretreatment blood TCRbeta clonality and lower post-treatment tumor TCRbeta clonality. After neoadjuvant nivolumab, T cell clonality (Gini index) in PBMCs was significantly higher in non-responders than in responders.

This sample's time point label indicates: before neoadjuvant nivolumab. The patients had newly diagnosed stage II-IVA oral cavity squamous cell carcinoma and had not received any prior systemic or radiation treatment. The cohort was composed of patients with HPV-negative, locally advanced oral cavity squamous cell carcinoma. Peripheral blood mononuclear cells were analyzed directly, without maintenance or expansion in culture. The samples were drawn from a longitudinal correlative study tied to a single-arm phase II trial testing neoadjuvant nivolumab in oral cavity squamous cell carcinoma. Subject-matched pre- and post-treatment PBMCs and tumors from three responders and three non-responders underwent genomic DNA-based TCRbeta sequencing. Peripheral blood mononuclear cells were collected before nivolumab treatment and again after treatment, at the time of surgery. The Maxwell RSC DNA from Cells kit was used to extract genomic DNA from PBMCs.

PBMC libraries used mostly roughly 500 ng of input genomic DNA for deep sequencing, with six replicates per sample. The immunoSEQ hsTCRbeta kit was used to prepare TCRbeta libraries according to the manufacturer's instructions. The finished libraries were brought together in one pool at 2.5 to 3.5 nM, which was then read using an Illumina NovaSeq 6000 S4 flow cell. The original pipeline was this. The immunoSEQ Analyzer handled quality control and preprocessing of the raw data. The analysis was limited to productive rearrangements, and each clonotype was defined by a unique CDR3 amino acid sequence. Repertoire clonality was estimated as the Gini-Simpson index, which was calculated using the R package tcR. Student's t test was used to compare Gini indices, and Pearson correlation was used to assess associations with tumor size change. TCRdb retrieved this table from immuneACCESS and kept in-frame rearrangements only. Not all clones are present; in checked studies, unresolved V genes account for under half, and no reason is known for the remainder. Clone size and V and J calls were adopted from that table, with D and trimming inferred from the DNA. The sample records around 16,000 clones, about 70% of which are singletons. Together, the top ten hold around 2.7% of the sample.

In the germline V gene, CDR1 corresponds to MNHNS and CDR2 to SASEGT. Trimming takes 3 bases from V and 5 bases from J, and the germline ends sit 20 bases apart. The CDR3 numbers 16 residues from cysteine through phenylalanine. Only CDR3 DNA is held: 48 bases, read in frame from base 1. This clone was seen only once. The clone's antigen remains unknown. No per-base quality is available; no much larger clone lies one base away. Sequences were derived from PBMCs, sampled before nivolumab (anti-PD-1) treatment. The rearranged segments are TRBV6-1 and TRBJ2-7; TRBD2 is perhaps the D gene, given 7 matching bases. The TCR originated in a person aged 35 to 85 with oral cavity squamous cell carcinoma. The DNA sequence is TGTGCCAGCAGTGACGATCCGGGGGGCTTTGCCGACGAGCAGTACTTC. Its protein product is CASSDDPGGFADEQYF.